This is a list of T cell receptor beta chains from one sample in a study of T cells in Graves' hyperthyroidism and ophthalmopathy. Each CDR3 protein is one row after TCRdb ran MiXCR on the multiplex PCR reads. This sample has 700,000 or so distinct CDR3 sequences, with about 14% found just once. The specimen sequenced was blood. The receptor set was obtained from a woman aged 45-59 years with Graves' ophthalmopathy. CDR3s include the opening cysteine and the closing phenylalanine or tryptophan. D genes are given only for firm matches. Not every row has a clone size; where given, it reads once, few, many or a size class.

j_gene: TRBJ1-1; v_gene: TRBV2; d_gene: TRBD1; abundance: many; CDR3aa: CASSGDRDPEAFF; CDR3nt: TGTGCCAGCAGTGGCGACAGGGACCCTGAAGCTTTCTTT
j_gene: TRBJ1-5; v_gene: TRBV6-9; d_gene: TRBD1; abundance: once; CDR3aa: CASSYGTGFFGSNQPQHF; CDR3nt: TGTGCCAGCAGTTACGGGACAGGGTTTTTTGGTAGCAATCAGCCCCAGCATTTT
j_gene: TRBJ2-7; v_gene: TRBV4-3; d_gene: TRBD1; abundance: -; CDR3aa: CASSHRGPGYEQYF; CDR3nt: TGCGCCAGCAGCCACAGGGGGCCTGGATACGAGCAGTACTTC
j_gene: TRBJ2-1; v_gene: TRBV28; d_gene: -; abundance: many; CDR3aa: CASSFGGTLSFNEQFF; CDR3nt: TGTGCCAGCAGTTTCGGCGGGACCCTTTCCTTCAATGAGCAGTTCTTC
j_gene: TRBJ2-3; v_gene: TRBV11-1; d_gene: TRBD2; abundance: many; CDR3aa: CASSLGLAELTDTQYF; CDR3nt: TGTGCCAGCAGCTTAGGACTAGCGGAACTCACAGATACGCAGTATTTT
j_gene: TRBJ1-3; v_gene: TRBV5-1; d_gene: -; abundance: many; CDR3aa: CASSLMAVSGNTIYF; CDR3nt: TGCGCCAGCAGCTTGATGGCAGTCTCTGGAAACACCATATATTTT
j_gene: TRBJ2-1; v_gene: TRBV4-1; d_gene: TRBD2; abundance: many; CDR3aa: CASRLGLAGYNEQFF; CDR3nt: TGCGCCAGCCGCCTGGGACTAGCGGGTTACAATGAGCAGTTCTTC
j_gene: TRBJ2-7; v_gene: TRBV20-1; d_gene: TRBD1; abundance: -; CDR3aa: CSALQGVGYEQYF; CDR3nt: TGCAGTGCTCTACAGGGGGTTGGGTACGAGCAGTACTTC
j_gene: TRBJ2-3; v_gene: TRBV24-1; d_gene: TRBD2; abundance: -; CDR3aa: CATSGLAGGRSTDTQYF; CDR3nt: TGTGCCACCAGCGGACTAGCGGGAGGTCGCAGCACAGATACGCAGTATTTT
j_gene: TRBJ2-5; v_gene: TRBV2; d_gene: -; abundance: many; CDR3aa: CASPSGRRETQYF; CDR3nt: TGTGCCAGCCCGTCGGGGAGGAGAGAGACCCAGTACTTC
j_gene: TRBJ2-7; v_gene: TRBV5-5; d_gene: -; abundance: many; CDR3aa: CASSLSPESSYEQYF; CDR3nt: TGTGCCAGCAGCTTGAGCCCAGAGAGCTCCTACGAGCAGTACTTC
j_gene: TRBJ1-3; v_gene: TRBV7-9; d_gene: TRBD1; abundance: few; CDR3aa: CASSRISGGGNTIYF; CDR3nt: TGTGCCAGCAGCCGAATCTCAGGGGGCGGAAACACCATATATTTT
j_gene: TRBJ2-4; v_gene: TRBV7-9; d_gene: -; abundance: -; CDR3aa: CASSLGSAKNIQYF; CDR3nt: TGTGCCAGCAGCTTAGGTTCAGCCAAAAACATTCAGTACTTC
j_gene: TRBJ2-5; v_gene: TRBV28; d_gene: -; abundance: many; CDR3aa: CASSPIGTPYQETQYF; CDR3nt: TGTGCCAGCAGCCCTATCGGGACACCGTACCAAGAGACCCAGTACTTC
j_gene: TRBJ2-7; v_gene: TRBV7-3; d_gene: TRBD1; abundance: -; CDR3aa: CASSSGQGEQYF; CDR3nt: TGTGCCAGCAGCTCCGGACAGGGCGAGCAGTACTTC
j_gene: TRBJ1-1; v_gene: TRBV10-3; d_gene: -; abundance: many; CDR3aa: CAISHTQNTEAFF; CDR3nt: TGTGCCATCAGCCACACCCAGAACACTGAAGCTTTCTTT
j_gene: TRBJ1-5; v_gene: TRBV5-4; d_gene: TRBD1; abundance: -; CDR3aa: CASSLGRGSNQPRHF; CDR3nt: TGTGCCAGCAGCTTGGGCAGGGGGAGCAATCAGCCCCGGCATTTT
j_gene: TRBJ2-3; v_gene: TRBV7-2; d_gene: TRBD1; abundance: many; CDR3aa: CASSPYRGVGFTDTQYF; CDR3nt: TGTGCCAGCAGCCCGTACAGGGGAGTCGGTTTCACAGATACGCAGTATTTT
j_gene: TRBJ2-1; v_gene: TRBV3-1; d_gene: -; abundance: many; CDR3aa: CASSHGTLSSYNEQFF; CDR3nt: TGTGCCAGCAGCCACGGTACATTGAGCTCCTACAATGAGCAGTTCTTC
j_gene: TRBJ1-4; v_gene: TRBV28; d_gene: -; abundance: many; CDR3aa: CASSPGQKATNEKLFF; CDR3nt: TGTGCCAGCAGCCCTGGACAGAAAGCAACTAATGAAAAACTGTTTTTT
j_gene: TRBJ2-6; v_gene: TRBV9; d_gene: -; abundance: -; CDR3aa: CASSVAGGTGANVLTF; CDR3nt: TGTGCCAGCAGCGTAGCGGGGGGCACTGGGGCCAACGTCCTGACTTTC
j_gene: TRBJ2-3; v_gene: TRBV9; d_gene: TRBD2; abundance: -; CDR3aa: CASSVGTSGRFTDTQYF; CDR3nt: TGTGCCAGCAGCGTAGGGACTAGCGGGAGGTTCACAGATACGCAGTATTTT
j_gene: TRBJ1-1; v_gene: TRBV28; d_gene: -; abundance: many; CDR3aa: CASSFLSVTEAFF; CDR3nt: TGTGCCAGCAGTTTTTTATCAGTCACTGAAGCTTTCTTT
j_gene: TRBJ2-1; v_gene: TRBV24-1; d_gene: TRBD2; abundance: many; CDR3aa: CATSATGLAGGSKPEQFF; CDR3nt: TGTGCCACCAGTGCCACGGGACTAGCGGGAGGAAGTAAGCCTGAGCAGTTCTTC
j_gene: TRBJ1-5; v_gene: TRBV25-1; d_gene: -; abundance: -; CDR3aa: CASSELQGDQPQHF; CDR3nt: TGTGCCAGCAGTGAACTCCAGGGAGATCAGCCCCAGCATTTT
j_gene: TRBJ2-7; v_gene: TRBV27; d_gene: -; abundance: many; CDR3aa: CASSLTIDRYEQYF; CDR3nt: TGTGCCAGCAGTTTAACAATAGACAGATACGAGCAGTACTTC
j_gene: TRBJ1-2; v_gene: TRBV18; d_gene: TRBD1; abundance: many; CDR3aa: CASSRAGTETNYGYTF; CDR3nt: TGTGCCAGCTCACGAGCCGGGACAGAGACTAACTATGGCTACACCTTC
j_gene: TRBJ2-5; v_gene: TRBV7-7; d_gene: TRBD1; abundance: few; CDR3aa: CASSLAGGTGQETQYF; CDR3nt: TGTGCTAGCAGCTTAGCTGGAGGGACAGGCCAAGAGACCCAGTACTTC
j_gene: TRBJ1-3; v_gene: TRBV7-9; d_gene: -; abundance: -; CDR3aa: CASSYTQGHSGNTIYF; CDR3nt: TGTGCCAGCAGTTATACGCAGGGGCACTCTGGAAACACCATATATTTT
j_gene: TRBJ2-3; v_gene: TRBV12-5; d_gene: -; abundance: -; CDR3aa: CASGMDRSTDTQYF; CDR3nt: TGTGCTAGTGGTATGGACCGTAGCACAGATACGCAGTATTTT
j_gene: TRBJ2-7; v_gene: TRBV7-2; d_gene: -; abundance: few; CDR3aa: CASSLAVAGSYEQYF; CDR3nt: TGTGCCAGCAGCTTAGCGGTCGCGGGGTCCTACGAGCAGTACTTC
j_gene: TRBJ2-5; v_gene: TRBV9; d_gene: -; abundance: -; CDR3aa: CASSVQVGSRETQYF; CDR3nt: TGTGCCAGCAGCGTACAAGTAGGTTCTAGAGAGACCCAGTACTTC
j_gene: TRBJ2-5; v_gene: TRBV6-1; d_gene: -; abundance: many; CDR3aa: CASTQLETQYF; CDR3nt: TGTGCCAGCACACAGCTCGAGACCCAGTACTTC
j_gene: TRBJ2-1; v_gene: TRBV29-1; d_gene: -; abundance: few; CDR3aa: CSVLGSGGRESSFSYNEQFF; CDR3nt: TGCAGCGTTTTGGGGTCCGGTGGCAGGGAATCCTCTTTCTCCTACAATGAGCAGTTCTTC
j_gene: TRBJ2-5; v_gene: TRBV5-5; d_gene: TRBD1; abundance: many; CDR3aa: CASTESQGSGETQYF; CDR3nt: TGTGCCAGCACCGAATCACAGGGGAGTGGAGAGACCCAGTACTTC